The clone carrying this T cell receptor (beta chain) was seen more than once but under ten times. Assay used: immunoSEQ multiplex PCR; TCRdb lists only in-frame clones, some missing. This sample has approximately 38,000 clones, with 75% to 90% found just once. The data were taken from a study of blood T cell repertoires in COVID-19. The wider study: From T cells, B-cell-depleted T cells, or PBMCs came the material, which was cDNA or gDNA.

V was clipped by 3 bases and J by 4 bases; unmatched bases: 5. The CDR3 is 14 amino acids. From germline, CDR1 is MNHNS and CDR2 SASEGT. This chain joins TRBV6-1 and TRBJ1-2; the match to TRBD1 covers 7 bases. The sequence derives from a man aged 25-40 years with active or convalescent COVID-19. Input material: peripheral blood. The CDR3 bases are TGTGCCAGCAGTGACCCGGGACAGATCTATGGCTACACCTTC. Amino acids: CASSDPGQIYGYTF.